A single sample gave rise to the 6 T cell receptor beta chains below, sequenced in a study of cytomegalovirus exposure and HLA in healthy donors. The PCR used 60 Vbeta and 13 Jbeta primers. Assay: immunoSEQ multiplex PCR; the TCRdb copy retains only in-frame clones and omits some. The sample has nearly 110,000 clones, 82% seen once. The sequenced material came from PBMCs. These TCRs come from a man between 25 and 39 years old in good health and CMV-seropositive.

CDR3 loop: CASTGGSSGNTIYF. Here the CDR3 DNA reads TGTGCCAGCACTGGAGGGAGCTCTGGAAACACCATATATTTT. The chain is built from TRBV6-1 and TRBJ1-3; no firm D call. Trimming took off 7 bases at V and 0 bases at J, with 10 bases between the two ends. Germline CDR1 reads MNHNS; CDR2 reads SASEGT. CDR3 length: 14 residues.

V is TRBV19 and J is TRBJ1-5; 7 positions match TRBD1. The trim removed 3 bases at V and 3 bases at J, leaving 2 bases unmatched. Germline loops: CDR1 LNHDA, CDR2 SQIVND (reference sequence). The CDR3 spans 14 residues. This chain's CDR3 is CASSMGQNNQPQHF. CDR3 bases: TGTGCCAGTAGTATGGGACAGAACAATCAGCCCCAGCATTTT.

The CDR3 DNA sequence: TGTGCCAGCAGCTCCAGGGACAGGGATGATCAGCCCCAGCATTTT. Protein sequence: CASSSRDRDDQPQHF. The chain employs TRBV9 and TRBJ1-5; 9 nucleotides agree with TRBD1. The length of the CDR3 is 15 residues. The trim removed 4 bases at V and 5 bases at J, leaving 7 bases unmatched. Germline assignment: CDR1 SGDLS and CDR2 YYNGEE.

V is TRBV7-2 and J is TRBJ2-1; 10 bases are shared with TRBD2. J was trimmed by 5 bases and V by 1 base; bases with no gene match: 2. The CDR3 spans 15 residues. The germline V gene encodes CDR1 SGHTA and CDR2 FQGNSA. This chain's CDR3 is CASSLGAGGNNEQFF. CDR3 DNA sequence: TGTGCCAGCAGCTTAGGAGCGGGGGGGAACAATGAGCAGTTCTTC.

The chain combines TRBV27 with TRBJ1-1, with a possible D match to TRBD1 (6 bases). Germline-derived CDR1 and CDR2 are MNHEY and SMNVEV (reference sequence). The CDR3 runs 18 residues. Trimming stripped 8 bases from V and 4 bases from J, with 29 bases between. The CDR3 DNA reads TGTGCCAGCCTCGGGTTGAGGGGGGGGCGAGGGTTGGCCACTGAAGCTTTCTTT. Translation gives CASLGLRGGRGLATEAFF.

This sequence joins TRBV6-5 and TRBJ2-5; TRBD1 might be the D (8 bases). The length of the CDR3 is 16 residues. Germline CDR1 is MNHEY and CDR2 is SVGAGI. Trimming removed 2 bases at V and 3 bases at J, with 16 bases between. CDR3 amino acids: CASSYSGTGGKETQYF. CDR3 in DNA: TGTGCCAGCAGTTACAGCGGGACAGGAGGGAAAGAGACCCAGTACTTC.